The following is a TCR beta chain sequence with its context. Its antigen is unknown. Here immunoSEQ multiplex PCR was the method, and the copy in TCRdb shows in-frame clones only, minus some. The data show around 690,000 clones, about nine tenths seen once. These data belong to a study of shared clonotypes between healthy human individuals. In germline, CDR1 is SEHNR, CDR2 FQNEAQ (reference sequence). Trimming shortened V by 4 bases and J by 8 bases, and 24 bases separated the two germline ends. The CDR3 length is 16 residues. Study-level points and caveats: Of the naive CD4 clonotypes, about 5% were shared across a handful of donors. Generally, estimated richness proved larger in naive subsets than it did in memory subsets.

The sample was memory CD8+ T cells from PBMCs. The subset was: CD45RO+ cells pooled with CCR7-negative TemRA cells. The V gene is TRBV7-9, the J gene TRBJ2-7; no firm D call. This TCR was recovered from a man between 18 and 29 years old in good health. Some clones in this sample may be carry-over from other donors' samples. Here the CDR3 DNA reads TGTGCCAGCAGCTCGACGAGAGATCTCGACGGCCGTCAGCAGTACTTC. Residues: CASSSTRDLDGRQQYF.